These T cell receptor beta chains were read from a single sample in a study of T cells in Graves' hyperthyroidism and ophthalmopathy. TCRdb called the multiplex PCR reads again in MiXCR, with one record for every CDR3 protein. The sample lists more than 500,000 distinct CDR3 sequences, roughly a sixth occurring once. The sample consisted of blood. Every receptor here comes from a woman under 40 with Graves' ophthalmopathy. CDR3s include the opening cysteine and the closing phenylalanine or tryptophan. The order of the fields is clone size, D gene, J gene, V gene, CDR3 DNA, CDR3 protein. D genes are given only for firm matches. Rows give clone size only sometimes, using once, few, many, or a class for an expanded clone.

clone_size: NA; d_call: NA; j_call: TRBJ2-2; v_call: TRBV11-3; cdr3_nt: TGTGCCAGCGGCTTAGATTACACCGGGGAGCTGTTTTTT; cdr3_aa: CASGLDYTGELFF
clone_size: few; d_call: NA; j_call: TRBJ2-1; v_call: TRBV6-5; cdr3_nt: TGTGCCAGCAGTTACTCGAAGGTCAATGAGCAGTTCTTC; cdr3_aa: CASSYSKVNEQFF
clone_size: many; d_call: NA; j_call: TRBJ2-3; v_call: TRBV20-1; cdr3_nt: TGCAGTGCTAGAAAGCTGACTAACACAGATACGCAGTATTTT; cdr3_aa: CSARKLTNTDTQYF
clone_size: few; d_call: NA; j_call: TRBJ2-1; v_call: TRBV9; cdr3_nt: TGTGCCAGCAGCGTAGTAGTGGGAAACTACAATGAGCAGTTCTTC; cdr3_aa: CASSVVVGNYNEQFF
clone_size: many; d_call: TRBD1; j_call: TRBJ2-3; v_call: TRBV7-2; cdr3_nt: TGTGCCAGCGAACAGGGGAGCACAGATACGCAGTATTTT; cdr3_aa: CASEQGSTDTQYF
clone_size: NA; d_call: NA; j_call: TRBJ1-1; v_call: TRBV5-1; cdr3_nt: TGCGCCAGCAGCTTGGTCGGGGGGGCTATGCACACTGAAGCTTTCTTT; cdr3_aa: CASSLVGGAMHTEAFF
clone_size: few; d_call: NA; j_call: TRBJ2-5; v_call: TRBV9; cdr3_nt: TGTGCCAGCAGCGTAGATCCCACCCAAGAGACCCAGTACTTC; cdr3_aa: CASSVDPTQETQYF
clone_size: few; d_call: TRBD2; j_call: TRBJ2-7; v_call: TRBV20-1; cdr3_nt: TGCAGTGCTAGCGGGTCCGTAGCGGGAGGCTACGAGCAGTACTTC; cdr3_aa: CSASGSVAGGYEQYF
clone_size: NA; d_call: TRBD2; j_call: TRBJ2-1; v_call: TRBV6-2/TRBV6-3; cdr3_nt: TGTGCCAGCAGTTACTCTCTGACTAGCGGGATGAGCTCCTACAATGAGCAGTTCTTC; cdr3_aa: CASSYSLTSGMSSYNEQFF
clone_size: many; d_call: NA; j_call: TRBJ2-3; v_call: TRBV6-5; cdr3_nt: TGTGCCAGCAGTTACCTCCCTAGCACAGATACGCAGTATTTT; cdr3_aa: CASSYLPSTDTQYF
clone_size: NA; d_call: TRBD1; j_call: TRBJ1-2; v_call: TRBV28; cdr3_nt: TGTGCCAGCGGGGGACAGGGGAGGCTAGTCTATGGCTACACCTTC; cdr3_aa: CASGGQGRLVYGYTF
clone_size: few; d_call: TRBD2; j_call: TRBJ2-1; v_call: TRBV6-2/TRBV6-3; cdr3_nt: TGTGCCAGCAGCTGGAGCGGGAGGGCCATTGTATACAATGAGCAGTTCTTC; cdr3_aa: CASSWSGRAIVYNEQFF
clone_size: NA; d_call: NA; j_call: TRBJ2-2; v_call: TRBV9; cdr3_nt: TGTGCCAGCAGCCCCTGGGACCTTTCCACCGGGGAGCTGTTTTTT; cdr3_aa: CASSPWDLSTGELFF
clone_size: many; d_call: TRBD2; j_call: TRBJ2-5; v_call: TRBV7-8; cdr3_nt: TGTGCCAGCAGCGCTAGCGGGAGCGGCCAAGAGACCCAGTACTTC; cdr3_aa: CASSASGSGQETQYF
clone_size: NA; d_call: NA; j_call: TRBJ2-7; v_call: TRBV19; cdr3_nt: TGTGCCAGTAGTCCGGACTCGACAGGATCCTACGAGCAGTACTTC; cdr3_aa: CASSPDSTGSYEQYF
clone_size: NA; d_call: TRBD1; j_call: TRBJ1-1; v_call: TRBV11-1; cdr3_nt: TGTGCCAGCAGCCGGACAGGGGGAGCTTTCTTT; cdr3_aa: CASSRTGGAFF
clone_size: NA; d_call: NA; j_call: TRBJ1-3; v_call: TRBV3-1; cdr3_nt: TGTGCCAGCAGCCAAGTCACGGAGAGCTCTGGAAACACCATATATTTT; cdr3_aa: CASSQVTESSGNTIYF
clone_size: many; d_call: NA; j_call: TRBJ2-2; v_call: TRBV3-1; cdr3_nt: TGTGCCAGCAGCCAAGACCGGGACTTAGGCGGGGAGCTGTTTTTT; cdr3_aa: CASSQDRDLGGELFF
clone_size: many; d_call: TRBD2; j_call: TRBJ2-5; v_call: TRBV6-2/TRBV6-3; cdr3_nt: TGTGCCAGCAGCTCGGGACTAGCGGAAGAGACCCAGTACTTC; cdr3_aa: CASSSGLAEETQYF
clone_size: NA; d_call: NA; j_call: TRBJ2-5; v_call: TRBV5-6; cdr3_nt: TGTGCCAGCAGCCCCCTCCTTTGGACGGTTCAAGAGGCCCAGTACTTC; cdr3_aa: CASSPLLWTVQEAQYF